This note documents a single T cell receptor beta chain sequence. Its antigen is currently unknown. The graft donor-derived T-allo10 cells reportedly recognize host alloantigens, are anergic, and suppress alloantigen-specifically. This sample was taken from a study of type 1 regulatory T cells. Study-level background: T-allo10 is a Tr1-enriched, alloantigen-specific CD4 T cell product made in vitro.

This CDR3 is built from 15 residues. Trimming cost V 6 bases and J 1 base; bases outside gene matches: 4. Per the germline V gene, CDR1 is SGHAT and CDR2 is FQNNGV. Each CDR3 protein gets one entry after TCRdb re-called the reads with MiXCR. This table holds roughly 67,000 distinct CDR3 sequences, about 62% found once. Sequencing was carried out using cultured T cells, either the whole culture or a sorted T cell fraction (not recorded which). The subset is: Tr1-enriched cell product generated in vitro against host alloantigens. The TCR originated in a human donor in good health. V and J are TRBV11-2 and TRBJ2-3, with 10 bases aligning to TRBD2. CDR3 coding DNA: TGTGCCAGCAGGACTAGCGGGCAAGGCACAGATACGCAGTATTTT. Translation gives CASRTSGQGTDTQYF. Filled out from reference TRBV11-2 and TRBJ2-3, the complete variable domain reads EAGVAQSPRYKIIEKRQSVAFWCNPISGHATLYWYQQILGQGPKLLIQFQNNGVVDDSQLPKDRFSAERLKGVDSTLKIQPAKLEDSAVYLCASRTSGQGTDTQYFGPGTRLTVL.